This T cell receptor (beta chain) was documented in a study of T cells in Graves' hyperthyroidism and ophthalmopathy. Broader study findings: Blood also contained most expanded thyroid clonotypes above 0.001.

RNA transcripts gave rise to amplified TCR beta CDR3 regions. HTBI primers were employed in a first-round RT-PCR of the TCR CDR3. Each CDR3 protein gets one entry after TCRdb re-called the multiplex PCR reads with MiXCR. The data contain around 520,000 distinct CDR3 sequences, 14% of them singletons. The CDR3 sequence is 12 residues long. Germline CDR1 SGHRS, CDR2 YFSETQ. V was cut by 2 bases and J by 6 bases, with 7 bases left in between. This clonotype was picked up many times. Its specificity is unknown. J is TRBJ2-3 and V is TRBV5-1; TRBD1 might be the D (6 bases). This receptor was identified in a woman aged 40 to 49 with Graves' hyperthyroidism. Sequencing was carried out using blood. The chain's CDR3 is CASSFDRDTQYF. In nucleotides, the CDR3 is TGCGCCAGCAGCTTTGACAGGGATACGCAGTATTTT.